The 10 T cell receptor beta chains listed next were all sequenced from one sample in a study of CXCR3-negative and CXCR3-positive naive CD8 T cells. The TRB libraries of cDNA were built by UMI-labeled 5' RACE. TCRdb reanalyzed the 5' RACE reads, giving one entry per CDR3 protein sequence and no DNA. This sample carries over 70,000 distinct CDR3 sequences, with 0.9% to 1.2% going to the ten biggest clones. The sequenced sample was naive CXCR3- CD8+ T cells from blood. The subset denotes: CD45RO-CCR7+CD27+CD95- naive CD8+ T cells lacking CXCR3 (TNR3-). Source of these receptors: a human donor in good health. Some clones in this sample may be carry-over from other donors' samples.

CDR3 amino acids: CASSYLGYGESYEQYF. The V gene is TRBV6-5, the J gene TRBJ2-7. The V gene's germline CDR1 is MNHEY and CDR2 SVGAGI. CDR3 length: 16 amino acids.

This chain connects TRBV14 to TRBJ2-5; TCRdb indicates TRBD1, and absent DNA this call remains unverified. The CDR3 contains 14 residues. CDR1 and CDR2 from the germline V gene are SGHDN and FVKESK. The chain's CDR3 is CASSRGTNQETQYF.

The J gene is TRBJ2-7, the V gene TRBV30; TCRdb's D gene call, TRBD1, goes unchecked for lack of DNA. In germline, CDR1 is GTSNPN, CDR2 SVGIG (reference sequence). CDR3 size: 14 residues. The chain's CDR3 is CAWSGGTGSYEQYF.

This sequence joins TRBV20-1 and TRBJ1-5. Germline V gene lookup returns CDR1 DFQATT and CDR2 SNEGSKA (reference sequence). The CDR3 spans 15 residues. The CDR3: CSARGTAYSNQPQHF.

V is TRBV20-1 and J is TRBJ2-2; the TCRdb D gene call, TRBD1, has no DNA to confirm it. Germline V gene data show CDR1 as DFQATT and CDR2 as SNEGSKA (reference sequence). The CDR3 spans 14 residues. CDR3 region: CSASPRGDTGELFF.

V usage is TRBV6-6 and J usage is TRBJ2-1. Germline V gene data show CDR1 as MNHNY and CDR2 as SVGAGI (reference sequence). This CDR3 comprises 14 residues. The CDR3 protein is CASSSQGPYNEQFF.

The rearrangement links TRBV29-1 to TRBJ2-7; the TCRdb D gene call, TRBD1, has no DNA to confirm it. Germline CDR1 is SQVTM and CDR2 is ANQGSEA. CDR3 size: 13 residues. The CDR3 is CSVEERRGGEQYF.

The chain combines TRBV4-1 with TRBJ2-2; TCRdb picks TRBD1, but there is no DNA to check that call. The CDR3 loop spans 15 amino acids. The V gene's germline CDR1 is MGHRA and CDR2 YSYEKL. The CDR3 here is CASSQDRVSTGELFF.

The rearrangement uses TRBV5-1 and TRBJ1-2; lacking DNA, the TRBD1 call made by TCRdb goes unchecked. Germline V gene sequence: CDR1 SGHRS, CDR2 YFSETQ. The CDR3 loop spans 14 amino acids. The CDR3 loop reads CASSPGQGRYGYTF. Combining the CDR3 with reference TRBV5-1 and TRBJ1-2 gives the whole variable domain KAGVTQTPRYLIKTRGQQVTLSCSPISGHRSVSWYQQTPGQGLQFLFEYFSETQRNKGNFPGRFSGRQFSNSRSEMNVSTLELGDSALYLCASSPGQGRYGYTFGSGTRLTVV.

The V and J genes are TRBV4-1 and TRBJ2-1; the D gene TCRdb calls, TRBD1, cannot be checked with no DNA. The CDR3 is 21 residues long. The germline CDR1 and CDR2 sequences are MGHRA and YSYEKL. This CDR3 reads CASSRDTGTGPSENSYNEQFF.